The text below deals with one T cell receptor beta chain. Its antigen remains unidentified. This sample was taken from a study of monozygotic twins with inflammatory bowel disease. TCRdb reanalyzed the 5' RACE reads, giving one entry per CDR3 protein sequence and no DNA. The sample table includes around 150,000 distinct CDR3 sequences. General study points: IBD patients shared fewer clonotypes with other individuals than healthy twins, especially patients with disease activity signs. By inverse Simpson index, TCRbeta diversity was lower in IBD patients than in healthy co-twins.

The sequence derives from a human donor with ulcerative colitis or Crohn's disease, or a healthy co-twin of an affected twin (not recorded which). The sample was blood.

CDR3 residues: CSGGQGSTDTQYF. The J gene is TRBJ2-3, the V gene TRBV29-1; TCRdb indicates TRBD1, and absent DNA this call remains unverified. The CDR3 spans 13 residues. Germline V CDR1 and CDR2: SQVTM, ANQGSEA.